This is a list of T cell receptor beta chains from one sample in a study of CD4 T cells in relation to SARS-CoV-2 and coronaviruses. Sequencing used immunoSEQ multiplex PCR; TCRdb keeps in-frame clones, though not all of them. The profile shows 30,000 to 45,000 clones, around nine tenths of them singletons. The material sequenced was memory CD4+ T cells from PBMCs. The source is an adult with COVID-19. CDR3s include the opening cysteine and the closing phenylalanine or tryptophan. D genes are given only for firm matches. Clone size is not always given. Where it is, it says once, few, many or a class for expanded clones.

. . TRBJ2-7 TRBV28 TGTGCCAGCAGATCTACAGGGCGGGAGCAGTACTTC CASRSTGREQYF
few . TRBJ2-2 TRBV5-1 TGCGCCAGCAGCTTGAACAGGGTCAACACCGGGGAGCTGTTTTTT CASSLNRVNTGELFF
. . TRBJ2-2 TRBV27 TGTGCCAGCAGCCCGAAAGACAGGCCTTGGGGCACCGGGGAGCTGTTTTTT CASSPKDRPWGTGELFF
. TRBD2 TRBJ2-1 TRBV7-7 TGTGCTAGCAGCGCGACTAGCGGGGGGTATGAGCAGTTCTTC CASSATSGGYEQFF
. TRBD1 TRBJ1-5 TRBV2 TGTGCCAGCAGTGCCGACAGGGGTGACAATCAGCCCCAGCATTTT CASSADRGDNQPQHF
. TRBD1 TRBJ2-5 TRBV7-2 TGTGCCAGCAGCTTAGCGTTTTCTACTACAGGGACAGGGGCAGAGACCCAGTACTTC CASSLAFSTTGTGAETQYF
. . TRBJ2-3 TRBV9 TGTGCCAGCAGCGTAAATGCGCTGGCGACAGATACGCAGTATTTT CASSVNALATDTQYF
few TRBD1 TRBJ1-5 TRBV7-2 TGTGCCAGCAGCGGACAGGGCAATCAGCCCCAGCATTTT CASSGQGNQPQHF
once . TRBJ1-2 TRBV5-1 TGCGCCAGCAGCTTGCCGACGGAGGGGCAAGGCTACACCTTC CASSLPTEGQGYTF
. TRBD2 TRBJ2-1 TRBV9 TGTGCCAGCAGCCCCTATCTTAGCGGGGGGGTTTATTACAATGAGCAGTTCTTC CASSPYLSGGVYYNEQFF
. . TRBJ1-6 TRBV7-2 TGTGCCAGCAGCTTAGATTCCGGCAGTTTAATCACCCTCCACTTT CASSLDSGSLITLHF
. . TRBJ2-7 TRBV6-2/TRBV6-3 TGTGCCAGCAGTTACGGTAGGACGGCGTTTCGGTACGAGCAGTACTTC CASSYGRTAFRYEQYF
. . TRBJ2-7 TRBV29-1 TGCAGCGTTGCAGAGTACGAGCAGTACTTC CSVAEYEQYF
. . TRBJ1-2 TRBV24-1 TGTGCCACCAGTGATTTTGTGAGTGGCTACACCTTC CATSDFVSGYTF
. TRBD1 TRBJ1-2 TRBV18 TGTGCCAGCTCACCTGGGACAGACACTAACTATGGCTACACCTTC CASSPGTDTNYGYTF
. TRBD2 TRBJ2-3 TRBV11-3 TGTGCCAGCAGCTTAGGCGGGGGACTCACCACAGATACGCAGTATTTT CASSLGGGLTTDTQYF
. . TRBJ1-1 TRBV15 TGTGCCACCAGCAGAGAGGTACAGGGCGCTGAAGCTTTCTTT CATSREVQGAEAFF
. TRBD2 TRBJ2-4 TRBV19 TGTGCCAGTAGTATAGGCCTAGCGGGGCCACAAAACATTCAGTACTTC CASSIGLAGPQNIQYF
. TRBD1 TRBJ1-2 TRBV6-5 TGTGCCAGCAGACCAACAGGGGGCCATGGCTACACCTTC CASRPTGGHGYTF
. . TRBJ2-2 TRBV18 TGTGCCAGCTCACTAAGTTCCGGGGAGCTGTTTTTT CASSLSSGELFF
few . TRBJ2-5 TRBV6-6 TGTGCCAGCAGCTCAGGGGAGACCCAGTACTTC CASSSGETQYF
. TRBD2 TRBJ2-5 TRBV3-1/TRBV3-2 TGTGCCAGCAGCGGAGGGACTAGCGGGGGTGGCCTGTACTTC CASSGGTSGGGLYF